This T cell receptor beta chain was profiled in a study of shared clonotypes between healthy human individuals. The CDR3 length is 16 residues. Per germline, CDR1 PRHDT and CDR2 FYEKMQ (reference sequence). V shed 7 bases and J shed 10 bases, with 23 bases lying between them. Only in-frame clones appear in the TCRdb table, and some are missing; sequencing was by immunoSEQ multiplex PCR. Of some 2.1 million clones in the sample, roughly 95% were seen once. The gene calls are TRBV13 and TRBJ1-6, with D possibly matching TRBD1 (5 bases). This TCR derives from a man between 18 and 35 years old in good health. The sequenced material came from naive CD4+ T cells sorted from blood. Sample subset: CD45RA+ positively selected. The CDR3 bases are TGTGCCAGCACCTGGCGGGCGGGGGGTCGGATGTCACCCCTCCACTTT. Its protein is CASTWRAGGRMSPLHF. Using reference TRBV13 and TRBJ1-6 for the parts outside the CDR3, the full variable domain is AAGVIQSPRHLIKEKRETATLKCYPIPRHDTVYWYQQGPGQDPQFLISFYEKMQSDKGSIPDRFSAQQFSDYHSELNMSSLELGDSALYFCASTWRAGGRMSPLHFGNGTRLTVT.